This TCR beta chain is drawn from a study of lymphopenia after photon versus proton radiotherapy. Study-wide points: Oligoclonal CD8+ Temra expansion after nadir drove photon patients' diversity drop. Better survival with proton therapy was suggested as possible, not demonstrated. Relative stability marked proton patients; photon patients lost diversity and naive cells.

The repertoire was sequenced with immunoSEQ multiplex PCR; TCRdb's copy has only in-frame clones and lacks some. The sample has more than 30,000 clones, approximately 89% seen once. As to this clone: Its antigen remains unidentified.

The germline V gene encodes CDR1 GTSNPN and CDR2 SVGIG (reference sequence). The CDR3 runs to 13 residues. With 4 bases clipped from V and 6 bases from J, the junction kept 5 bases outside the gene matches. Source: peripheral blood, taken from a patient treated with proton-based radiotherapy. The genes are TRBV30 and TRBJ1-2, with 10 positions matching TRBD1. The receptor's source is a woman in her 70s with pancreatic cancer. Some clones in this sample may be carry-over from other donors' samples. The CDR3 bases are TGTGCCTGGAATCTGGGACAGGGGAATGGCTACACCTTC. Translating gives CAWNLGQGNGYTF. Variable domain in full (rest from reference TRBV30 and TRBJ1-2): SQTIHQWPATLVQPVGSPLSLECTVEGTSNPNLYWYRQAAGRGLQLLFYSVGIGQISSEVPQNLSASRPQDRQFILSSKKLLLSDSGFYLCAWNLGQGNGYTFGSGTRLTVV.